The following is a TCR beta chain sequence with its context. The sample comes from a study of blood T cell repertoires in COVID-19. Study background: Donors in the United States, Italy and Spain gave samples during acute or convalescent COVID-19. The analysed material was cDNA or gDNA that came from T cells, B-cell-depleted T cells, or PBMCs.

As originally analysed: Reference gene primer amplification yielded estimated nucleated cell counts. The data were produced by immunoSEQ multiplex PCR, yet TCRdb's version contains in-frame clones alone and is incomplete. Clone size and V and J calls were adopted from that table, with D and trimming inferred from the DNA. The table includes 220,000 or so clones, roughly 80% detected once. This clonotype originated in a young man with active or convalescent COVID-19. Sequenced sample: peripheral blood.

In DNA form, the CDR3 reads TGTGCCAGCAGCCAGGGACTAGCGGGCTTCACAGATACGCAGTATTTT. It encodes CASSQGLAGFTDTQYF. The chain links TRBV7-2 to TRBJ2-3, with TRBD2 matching over 12 bases. Germline V gene data show CDR1 as SGHTA and CDR2 as FQGNSA. V dropped 5 bases and J dropped 2; count of bases not matched to a gene: 5. This CDR3 comprises 16 residues.